The 6 T cell receptor beta chains below all came from one sample that was sequenced in a study of T cell responses to AZD1222 COVID-19 vaccine (dated by TCRdb to about 2021). The library was obtained by the immunoSEQ multiplex PCR assay. The immuneACCESS repertoire file appears here via TCRdb, limited to in-frame rearrangements. These files lack a portion of the clones; in checked studies, under half of the deficit traces to unresolved V genes, and the cause of the others is not known. The sample yields some 150,000 clones; about nine tenths were counted once. The top ten constitute more than 3% of the sample. Interpreted using the paper, the time point label stands for: baseline before first vaccination. The sequences come from peripheral blood, collected on day 0 of AZD1222 vaccination. Receptor source: an adult in good health.

The CDR3 DNA sequence: TGTGCCAGCAGAGGACCGGGCAATGAGCAGTTCTTC. Residues: CASRGPGNEQFF. The V gene is TRBV12-3 or TRBV12-4, the J gene TRBJ2-1; D not certain. The CDR3 is 12 residues long. Trimming took off 6 bases at V and 6 bases at J, with 9 bases between the two ends.

The chain has TRBV9 and TRBJ1-2, with TRBD1 identical over 7 bases. Germline loops: CDR1 SGDLS, CDR2 YYNGEE. J gave up 8 bases and V 3 bases, and 13 bases lay outside the gene matches. The CDR3 has 15 residues. The chain's CDR3 is CASSAGTVHGRGYTF. The DNA of the CDR3 is TGTGCCAGCAGCGCAGGGACAGTACACGGAAGGGGCTACACCTTC.

V is TRBV4-3 and J is TRBJ2-7, with 9 bases aligning to TRBD2. The CDR3 extends over 15 amino acids. With 5 bases clipped from V and 3 bases from J, the junction kept 8 bases outside the gene matches. Germline V gene data show CDR1 as LGHNA and CDR2 as YSLEER. CDR3 residues: CASSIHGTSNYEQYF. CDR3 DNA sequence: TGCGCCAGCAGCATACACGGGACTAGCAACTACGAGCAGTACTTC.

V and J are TRBV5-8 and TRBJ1-1; D is unresolved. V gave up 0 bases and J gave up 3 bases, with 3 bases separating them. The length of the CDR3 is 12 residues. The germline V gene encodes CDR1 SGHTS and CDR2 YDEGEE. CDR3 sequence reads: CASSLVYTEAFF. The CDR3 DNA reads TGTGCCAGCAGCTTGGTATACACTGAAGCTTTCTTT.

The chain combines TRBV20-1 with TRBJ2-7; D is possibly TRBD1 (6 bases). Germline-derived CDR1 and CDR2 are DFQATT and SNEGSKA (reference sequence). This CDR3 is 13 amino acids long. The V and J ends lost 3 bases and 3 bases respectively, with 12 bases between them. The CDR3 region has the DNA TGCAGTGCTAGTAGGGACACGATCTACGAGCAGTACTTC. This translates into CSASRDTIYEQYF.

The chain joins TRBV6-5 to TRBJ1-2; the D gene is possibly TRBD1 (6 bases). V lost 6 bases to trimming and J lost 8 bases, with 16 bases between them. Germline-derived CDR1 and CDR2 are MNHEY and SVGAGI. This CDR3 spans 13 amino acids. CDR3 region: CASSDRRFPGYTF. CDR3 nucleotide sequence: TGTGCCAGCAGCGACAGGCGGTTTCCGGGCTACACCTTC.